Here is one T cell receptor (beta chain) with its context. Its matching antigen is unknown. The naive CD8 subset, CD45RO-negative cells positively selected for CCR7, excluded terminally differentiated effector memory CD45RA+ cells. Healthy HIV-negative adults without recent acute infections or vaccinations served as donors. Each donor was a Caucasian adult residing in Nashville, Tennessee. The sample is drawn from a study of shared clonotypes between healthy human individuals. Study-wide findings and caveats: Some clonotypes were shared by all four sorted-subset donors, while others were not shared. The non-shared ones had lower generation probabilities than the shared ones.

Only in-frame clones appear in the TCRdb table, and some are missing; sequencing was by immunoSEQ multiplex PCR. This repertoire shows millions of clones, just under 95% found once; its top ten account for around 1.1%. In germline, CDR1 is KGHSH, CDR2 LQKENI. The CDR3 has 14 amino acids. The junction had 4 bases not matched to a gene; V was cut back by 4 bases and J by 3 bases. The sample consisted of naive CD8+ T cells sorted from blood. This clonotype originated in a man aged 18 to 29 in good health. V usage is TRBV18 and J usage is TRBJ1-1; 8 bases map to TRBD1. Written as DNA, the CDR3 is TGTGCCAGCTCACTGGGACAGGTCCACACTGAAGCTTTCTTT. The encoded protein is CASSLGQVHTEAFF.